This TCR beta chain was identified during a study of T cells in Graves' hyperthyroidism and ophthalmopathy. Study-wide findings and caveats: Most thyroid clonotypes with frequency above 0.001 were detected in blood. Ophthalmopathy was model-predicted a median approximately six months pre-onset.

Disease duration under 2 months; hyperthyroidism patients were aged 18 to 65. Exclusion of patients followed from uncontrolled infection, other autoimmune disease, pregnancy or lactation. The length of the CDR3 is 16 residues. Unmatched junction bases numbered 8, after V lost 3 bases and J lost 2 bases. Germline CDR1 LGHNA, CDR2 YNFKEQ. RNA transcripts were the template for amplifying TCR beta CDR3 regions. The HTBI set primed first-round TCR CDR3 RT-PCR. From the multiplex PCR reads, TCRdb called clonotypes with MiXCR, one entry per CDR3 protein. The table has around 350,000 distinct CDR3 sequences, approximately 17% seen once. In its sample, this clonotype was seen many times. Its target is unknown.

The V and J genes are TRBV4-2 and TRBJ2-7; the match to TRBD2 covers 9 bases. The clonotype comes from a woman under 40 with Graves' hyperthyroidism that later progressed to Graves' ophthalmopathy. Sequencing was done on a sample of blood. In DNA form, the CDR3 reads TGTGCCAGCAGCCATTTTAGGACTAGCGAGACCTACGAGCAGTACTTC. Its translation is CASSHFRTSETYEQYF.